These T cell receptor beta chains were read from a single sample in a study of cytomegalovirus exposure and HLA in healthy donors. The method was immunoSEQ multiplex PCR; TCRdb's version includes in-frame clones alone and lacks a portion of them. The top ten clones hold around 2.4% of a sample with over 110,000 clones, 70% to 85% of them seen once. The sequencing sample was made of PBMCs. The receptors derive from a male donor in good health and CMV-seronegative. Both conserved end residues are part of each CDR3. D genes are given only for firm matches. Clone sizes are given selectively: once, few, many, or a class where the clone is expanded.

J: TRBJ1-1
V: TRBV5-5
D: .
size: .
CDR3: CASSPPVDTEAFF
DNA: TGTGCCAGCAGTCCTCCGGTGGACACTGAAGCTTTCTTT

J: TRBJ2-5
V: TRBV7-9
D: TRBD1
size: .
CDR3: CSSSPRQGTETQYF
DNA: TGTTCCAGCAGCCCCAGACAGGGTACGGAGACCCAGTACTTC

J: TRBJ2-7
V: TRBV30
D: TRBD1
size: .
CDR3: CAWSKGQIYEQYF
DNA: TGTGCCTGGAGCAAGGGACAGATCTACGAGCAGTACTTC

J: TRBJ2-3
V: TRBV6-6
D: TRBD1
size: once
CDR3: CASTLNSGQAEYF
DNA: TGTGCCAGCACCCTGAATTCGGGACAGGCTGAGTATTTT

J: TRBJ2-6
V: TRBV29-1
D: .
size: few
CDR3: CSVQQGSGANVLTF
DNA: TGCAGCGTTCAACAGGGCTCTGGGGCCAACGTCCTGACTTTC

J: TRBJ2-3
V: TRBV7-3
D: .
size: .
CDR3: CASSPDRSTDTQYF
DNA: TGTGCCAGCAGCCCCGACAGGAGCACAGATACGCAGTATTTT

J: TRBJ2-3
V: TRBV5-4
D: .
size: .
CDR3: CASSPEAASADTQYF
DNA: TGTGCCAGCAGCCCCGAAGCGGCGAGCGCAGATACGCAGTATTTT

J: TRBJ1-2
V: TRBV27
D: .
size: .
CDR3: CASRQGLLGYTF
DNA: TGTGCCAGCAGGCAGGGCCTGCTTGGCTACACCTTC

J: TRBJ2-7
V: TRBV30
D: .
size: .
CDR3: CAWSVSWGEYEQYF
DNA: TGTGCCTGGAGCGTGTCCTGGGGGGAATACGAGCAGTACTTC

J: TRBJ2-7
V: TRBV5-1
D: .
size: .
CDR3: CASSMRTTSPFYEQYF
DNA: TGCGCCAGCAGCATGCGGACAACCTCACCCTTCTACGAGCAGTACTTC

J: TRBJ2-1
V: TRBV6-5
D: .
size: few
CDR3: CASSYSFSGIYNEQFF
DNA: TGTGCCAGCAGTTACTCGTTCTCAGGAATTTACAATGAGCAGTTCTTC

J: TRBJ2-1
V: TRBV7-2
D: .
size: .
CDR3: CASSSPGQIYNEQFF
DNA: TGTGCCAGCAGCTCTCCCGGACAGATCTACAATGAGCAGTTCTTC

J: TRBJ2-2
V: TRBV12-5
D: TRBD2
size: .
CDR3: CASGQSLAGITGELFF
DNA: TGTGCTAGTGGACAATCCCTAGCGGGGATCACCGGGGAGCTGTTTTTT

J: TRBJ2-5
V: TRBV2
D: .
size: .
CDR3: CATPTTGWVQETQYF
DNA: TGTGCCACTCCGACTACAGGGTGGGTCCAAGAGACCCAGTACTTC

J: TRBJ2-1
V: TRBV20-1
D: .
size: .
CDR3: CSAPAPSGQFF
DNA: TGCAGTGCGCCCGCCCCGAGTGGGCAGTTCTTC

J: TRBJ2-7
V: TRBV27
D: .
size: .
CDR3: CASSPLERRGEQYF
DNA: TGTGCCAGCAGTCCCCTGGAGCGAAGAGGGGAGCAGTACTTC

J: TRBJ2-7
V: TRBV27
D: .
size: .
CDR3: CASSIRRGPHEQYF
DNA: TGTGCCAGCAGTATACGGAGAGGGCCTCACGAGCAGTACTTC

J: TRBJ1-1
V: TRBV5-6
D: .
size: .
CDR3: CASSLHPAGALLPEAFF
DNA: TGTGCCAGCAGCTTACATCCTGCCGGAGCCCTTCTCCCTGAAGCTTTCTTT

J: TRBJ2-5
V: TRBV4-3
D: TRBD1
size: .
CDR3: CASSQVVLWDREETQYF
DNA: TGCGCCAGCAGCCAAGTAGTTCTTTGGGACAGGGAGGAGACCCAGTACTTC

J: TRBJ2-1
V: TRBV9
D: .
size: .
CDR3: CASSVGGPDNEQFF
DNA: TGTGCCAGCAGCGTAGGGGGGCCCGATAATGAGCAGTTCTTC

J: TRBJ1-5
V: TRBV19
D: .
size: once
CDR3: CASTEGGIGQPQHF
DNA: TGTGCCAGTACCGAGGGAGGGATTGGGCAGCCCCAGCATTTT

J: TRBJ1-1
V: TRBV27
D: .
size: .
CDR3: CASQQLSWNTEAFF
DNA: TGTGCCAGCCAACAGTTATCTTGGAACACTGAAGCTTTCTTT

J: TRBJ1-5
V: TRBV11-2
D: TRBD1
size: .
CDR3: CASSYDRGSQPQHF
DNA: TGTGCCAGCAGCTACGACAGGGGGTCTCAGCCCCAGCATTTT

J: TRBJ1-4
V: TRBV10-3
D: TRBD1
size: .
CDR3: CAISGGTGGNEKLFF
DNA: TGTGCCATCAGTGGTGGGACAGGGGGGAATGAAAAACTGTTTTTT

J: TRBJ2-7
V: TRBV13
D: .
size: .
CDR3: CASSLRVSQYEQYF
DNA: TGTGCCAGCAGCCTCAGGGTGTCCCAATACGAGCAGTACTTC

J: TRBJ2-7
V: TRBV2
D: .
size: .
CDR3: CASNAGTLNYEQYF
DNA: TGTGCCAGCAACGCCGGGACACTAAACTACGAGCAGTACTTC

J: TRBJ2-3
V: TRBV5-6
D: .
size: .
CDR3: CASSRRDPDTQYF
DNA: TGTGCCAGCAGCCGGCGGGATCCAGATACGCAGTATTTT